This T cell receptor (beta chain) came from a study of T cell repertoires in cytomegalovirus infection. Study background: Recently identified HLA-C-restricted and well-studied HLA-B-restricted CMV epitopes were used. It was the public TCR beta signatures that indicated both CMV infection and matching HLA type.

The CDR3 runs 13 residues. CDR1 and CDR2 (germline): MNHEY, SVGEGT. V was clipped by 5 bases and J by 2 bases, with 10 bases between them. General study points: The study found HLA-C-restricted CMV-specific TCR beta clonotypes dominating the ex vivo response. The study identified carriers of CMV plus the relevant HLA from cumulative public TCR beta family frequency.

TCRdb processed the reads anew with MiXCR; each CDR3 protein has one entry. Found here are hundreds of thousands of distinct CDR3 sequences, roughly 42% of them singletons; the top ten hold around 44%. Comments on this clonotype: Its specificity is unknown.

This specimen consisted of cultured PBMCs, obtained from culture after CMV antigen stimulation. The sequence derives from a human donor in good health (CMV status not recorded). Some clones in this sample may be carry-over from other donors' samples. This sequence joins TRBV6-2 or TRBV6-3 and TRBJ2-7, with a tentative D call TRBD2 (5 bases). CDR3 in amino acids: CASSREHTYEQYF. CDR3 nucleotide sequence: TGTGCCAGCAGTCGGGAACATACCTACGAGCAGTACTTC.